The TCR beta chain described here comes from a study of OX40 agonist ivuxolimab in advanced cancers. The method was immunoSEQ multiplex PCR; TCRdb's version includes in-frame clones alone and lacks a portion of them. The table has about 35,000 clones, roughly 85% seen once. In regard to this clone: As yet, its antigen is unknown.

General study findings and limits: At doses 0.1 to 3.0 mg/kg, CD4+ and CD8+ clones expanded. Normalized T-cell clonal expansion was also low in some nonresponders.

The germline gives CDR1 MDHEN, CDR2 SYDVKM. The CDR3 is 16 amino acids. Germline trimming cut 6 bases from V and 4 bases from J; bases unmatched to any gene: 11. This material consisted of CD4+ or CD8+ T cells sorted from blood, taken in a trial of the OX40 agonist ivuxolimab. This TCR came from an adult with an advanced solid tumor such as melanoma, head and neck, liver or kidney cancer. The chain is built from TRBV28 and TRBJ1-3; 8 nucleotides line up with TRBD1. DNA of the CDR3: TGTGCCAGCAGCGTCTTGATCCGGGACAGGGGAAACACCATATATTTT. Amino acid sequence: CASSVLIRDRGNTIYF. The complete variable domain, with remaining parts taken from reference TRBV28 and TRBJ1-3, reads DVKVTQSSRYLVKRTGEKVFLECVQDMDHENMFWYRQDPGLGLRLIYFSYDVKMKEKGDIPEGYSVSREKKERFSLILESASTNQTSMYLCASSVLIRDRGNTIYFGEGSWLTVV.